Described below is a single TCR beta chain sequence and its context. The data stem from a study of blood T cell repertoires in COVID-19. Profiling relied on immunoSEQ multiplex PCR, and the TCRdb table lists in-frame clones only, not all of them. This sample carries 100,000 or so clones, approximately 75% of them seen once, and the ten largest clones take 13% to 15%. The V gene's germline CDR1 is SGHAT and CDR2 FQNNGV. V trimming: 8 bases; J trimming: 7 bases; junction bases outside the gene matches: 6. The CDR3 totals 13 residues. Sequences were obtained from peripheral blood. The TCR sequence derives from an elderly woman with acute or convalescent COVID-19. The V and J genes are TRBV11-2 and TRBJ1-4; 8 bases match TRBD1. The CDR3 DNA sequence: TGTGCCAGCGGAGACAGGGGAAGTGAAAAACTGTTTTTT. It translates to CASGDRGSEKLFF. Variable domain in full (rest from reference TRBV11-2 and TRBJ1-4): EAGVAQSPRYKIIEKRQSVAFWCNPISGHATLYWYQQILGQGPKLLIQFQNNGVVDDSQLPKDRFSAERLKGVDSTLKIQPAKLEDSAVYLCASGDRGSEKLFFGSGTQLSVL.